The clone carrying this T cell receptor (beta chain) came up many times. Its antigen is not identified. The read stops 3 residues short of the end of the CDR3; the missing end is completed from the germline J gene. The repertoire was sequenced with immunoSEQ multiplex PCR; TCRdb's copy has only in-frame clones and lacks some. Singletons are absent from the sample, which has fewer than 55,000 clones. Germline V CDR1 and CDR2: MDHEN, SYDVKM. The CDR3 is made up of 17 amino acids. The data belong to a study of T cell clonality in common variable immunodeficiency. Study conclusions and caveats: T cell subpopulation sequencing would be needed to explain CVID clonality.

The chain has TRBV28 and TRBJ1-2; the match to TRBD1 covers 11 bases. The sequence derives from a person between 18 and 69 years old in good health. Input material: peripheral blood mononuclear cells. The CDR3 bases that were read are TGTGCCAGCAGTTCTACCGATCCGGGACAGGGGGGGTCCGGC. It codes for CASSSTDPGQGGSG. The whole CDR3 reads CASSSTDPGQGGSGYTF.